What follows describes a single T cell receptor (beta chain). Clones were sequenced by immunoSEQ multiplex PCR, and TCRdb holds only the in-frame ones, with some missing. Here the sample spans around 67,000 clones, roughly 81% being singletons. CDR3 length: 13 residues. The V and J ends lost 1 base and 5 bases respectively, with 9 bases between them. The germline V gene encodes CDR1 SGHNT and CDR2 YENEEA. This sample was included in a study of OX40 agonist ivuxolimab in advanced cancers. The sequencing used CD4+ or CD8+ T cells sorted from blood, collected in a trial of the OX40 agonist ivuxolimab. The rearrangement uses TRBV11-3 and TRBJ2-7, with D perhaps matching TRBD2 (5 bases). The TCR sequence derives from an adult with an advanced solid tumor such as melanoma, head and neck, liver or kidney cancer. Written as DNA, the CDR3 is TGTGCCAGCAGCTTAGGGGGTAGCGACGAGCAGTACTTC. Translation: CASSLGGSDEQYF. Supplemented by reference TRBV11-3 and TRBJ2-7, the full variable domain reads EAGVVQSPRYKIIEKKQPVAFWCNPISGHNTLYWYLQNLGQGPELLIRYENEEAVDDSQLPKDRFSAERLKGVDSTLKIQPAELGDSAVYLCASSLGGSDEQYFGPGTRLTVT.